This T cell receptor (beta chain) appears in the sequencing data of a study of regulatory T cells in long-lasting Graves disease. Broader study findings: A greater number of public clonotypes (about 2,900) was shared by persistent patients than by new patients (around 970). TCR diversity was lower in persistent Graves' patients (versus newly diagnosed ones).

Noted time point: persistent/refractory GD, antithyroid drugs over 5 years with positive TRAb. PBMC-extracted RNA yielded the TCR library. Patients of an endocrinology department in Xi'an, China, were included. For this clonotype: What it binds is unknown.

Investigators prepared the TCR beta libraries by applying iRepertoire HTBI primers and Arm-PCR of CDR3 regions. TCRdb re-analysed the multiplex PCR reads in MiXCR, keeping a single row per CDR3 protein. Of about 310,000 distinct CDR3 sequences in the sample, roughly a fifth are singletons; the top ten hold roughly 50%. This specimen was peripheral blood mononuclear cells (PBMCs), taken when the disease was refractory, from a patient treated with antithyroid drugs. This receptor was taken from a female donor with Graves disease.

Here the CDR3 reads CSARLAGNTGELFF. Written as DNA, the CDR3 is TGCAGTGCGAGACTAGCGGGGAACACCGGGGAGCTGTTTTTT. The rearrangement joins TRBV20-1 to TRBJ2-2; TRBD2 agrees at 10 bases. The germline V gene encodes CDR1 DFQATT and CDR2 SNEGSKA (reference sequence). J was trimmed by 1 base and V by 6 bases; bases with no gene match: 2. This CDR3 spans 14 amino acids.